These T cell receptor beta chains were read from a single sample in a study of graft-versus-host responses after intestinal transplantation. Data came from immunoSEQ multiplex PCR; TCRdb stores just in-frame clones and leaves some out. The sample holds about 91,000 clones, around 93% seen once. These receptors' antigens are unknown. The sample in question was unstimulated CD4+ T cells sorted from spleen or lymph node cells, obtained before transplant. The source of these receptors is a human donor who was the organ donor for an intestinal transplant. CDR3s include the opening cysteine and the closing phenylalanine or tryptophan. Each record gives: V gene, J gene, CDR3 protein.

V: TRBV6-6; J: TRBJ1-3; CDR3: CASRLTGIGNTIYF
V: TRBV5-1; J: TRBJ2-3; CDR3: CASSLMTSEITDTQYF
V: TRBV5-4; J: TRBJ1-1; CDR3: CASSYEGFFATEAFF
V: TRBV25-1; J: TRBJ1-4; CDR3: CASTFITNEKLFF
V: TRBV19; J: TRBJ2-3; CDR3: CASCKREGRTDTQYF
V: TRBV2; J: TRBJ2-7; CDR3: CASSVLDRAYEQYF
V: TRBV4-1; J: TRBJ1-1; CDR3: CASSQEGGFTEAFF
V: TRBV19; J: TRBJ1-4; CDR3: CASSRAGTGDEKLFF
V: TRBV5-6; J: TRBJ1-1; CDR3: CASSLVRDSQTNTEAFF
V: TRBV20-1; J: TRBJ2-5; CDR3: CSAQSHETQYF
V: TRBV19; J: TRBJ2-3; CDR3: CASRQSSGYSTDTQYF
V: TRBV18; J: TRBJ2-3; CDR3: CASSPELTDTQYF
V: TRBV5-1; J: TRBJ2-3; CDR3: CASSRLKWASTDTQYF
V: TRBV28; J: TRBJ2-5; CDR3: CARGQGQETQYF
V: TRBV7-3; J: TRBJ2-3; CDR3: CASSSTDTQYF
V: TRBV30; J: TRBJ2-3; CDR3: CAWKEGPSTDTQYF
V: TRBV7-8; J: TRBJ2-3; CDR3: CASSLVRQTTSTDTQYF
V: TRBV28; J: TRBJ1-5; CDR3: CASSLAGRPQHF
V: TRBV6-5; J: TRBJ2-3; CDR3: CASSYPVAGVDTQYF
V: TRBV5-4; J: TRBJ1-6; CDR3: CASSLDTGLYNSPLHF
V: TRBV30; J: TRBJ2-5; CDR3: CAWIPWGQGAGETQYF
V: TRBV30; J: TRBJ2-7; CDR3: CAWNDRGANEQYF
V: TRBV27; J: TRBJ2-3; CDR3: CASSSTAGGGTDTQYF
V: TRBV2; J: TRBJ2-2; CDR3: CASSWSQRSGELFF
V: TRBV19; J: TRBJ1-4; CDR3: CASRSVRLGGEKLFF
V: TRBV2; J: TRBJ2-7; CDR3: CASIRTGDIDEQYF
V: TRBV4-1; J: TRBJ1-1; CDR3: CASSQSINVRNTEAFF
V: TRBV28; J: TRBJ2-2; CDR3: CASSSPSVPGELFF
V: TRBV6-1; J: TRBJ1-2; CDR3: CASSPQGANYGYTF
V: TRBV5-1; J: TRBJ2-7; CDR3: CASRNRTANYEQYF
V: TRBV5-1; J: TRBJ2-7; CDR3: CASSLGGTGGYEQYF
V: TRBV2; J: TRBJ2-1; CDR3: CASNPLAGGPNEQFF
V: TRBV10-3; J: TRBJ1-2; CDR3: CAISENTGVGGYTF
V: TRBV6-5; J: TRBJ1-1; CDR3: CASGSGVMNTEAFF